This section outlines one TCR beta chain sequence together with its context. The antigen remains undetermined. The CDR3 extends over 16 amino acids. Unmatched junction bases numbered 5, after V lost 5 bases and J lost 2 bases. CDR1 and CDR2 (germline): MNHEY, SVGEGT. These data originate in a study of T cell responses to AZD1222 COVID-19 vaccine. General observations from the study: Unmutated variant regions are reportedly targeted by nearly half of spike-specific TCRs.

Second-dose recipients at about 4 or about 12 weeks were treated as one pooled group. The protocol was immunoSEQ multiplex PCR, while the TCRdb copy is restricted to in-frame clones and leaves out a portion. The table has approximately 84,000 clones, 75% to 90% seen once. The sequence was collected from an adult who received the AZD1222 COVID-19 vaccine. The rearrangement links TRBV6-2 or TRBV6-3 to TRBJ2-3; 12 bases align to TRBD2. The sample consisted of peripheral blood, taken 28 days after the second AZD1222 dose. The CDR3 DNA reads TGTGCCAGCAGTCAGCGGACTAGCGGGACCACAGATACGCAGTATTTT. Residues: CASSQRTSGTTDTQYF.